This T cell receptor (beta chain) derives from a study of cytomegalovirus exposure and HLA in healthy donors (TCRdb year 2017). For the wider study: A later analysis indicated that the roughly 130 validation repertoires were generated on the platform also employed for the 666 repertoires of the first cohort. The study aimed to test whether signatures of past pathogen exposure could be identified by cataloging public T cell receptors. Along with the roughly 700-subject first cohort, a separate validation cohort of over a hundred different subjects was used. To predict cytomegalovirus infection status, the study combined high-throughput TCR immunosequencing, statistical association of individual TCRs with disease status, and machine learning. Overall study results and their limits: The study listed approximately 150 TCR beta chains as associated with cytomegalovirus. Most TCR sequences were observed very rarely across donors, whereas some public TCRs were present in many individuals. In vitro tests confirmed that three of the cytomegalovirus-associated TCR beta chains recognize cytomegalovirus antigens. In a later analysis, TCRs clustered in the first cohort were found to also tend to co-occur in the 120 validation repertoires, with 85% to 95% of cluster scores above 0. It was suggested by the authors that the approach could potentially be generalized to other disease states and immunological phenotypes. All 120 or so repertoires were used to score co-occurrence in the validation cohort in a later analysis, because that analysis had no HLA typing for the cohort. The classifier was reported to diagnose cytomegalovirus status with high specificity and sensitivity in both the original and validation cohorts.

As for this clone: Its antigen specificity is not known. Base qualities are not at hand, and no much larger clone is one base apart.

The germline V gene specifies SGHRS as CDR1 and YFSETQ as CDR2. The CDR3 runs 16 amino acids, cysteine and phenylalanine included. The entry retains the CDR3 DNA only, 48 bases that are in frame from base 1. Trimming takes 1 base off V and 2 bases off J; junction bases not matched to a gene: 7. The donors belonged to the validation cohort of under 150 subjects, which was separate from the roughly 670-subject first cohort. The library was built by means of the immunoSEQ multiplex PCR assay. The study's own analysis went as follows. A statistical classification framework was built for diagnosing cytomegalovirus status from the catalog of TCR beta chain sequences. The table was pulled from immuneACCESS by TCRdb, which kept in-frame rearrangements only. Such tables lose some clones; where checked, under half of the loss comes from unresolved V genes, and the rest has no known cause. The V and J calls and clone size come from that table; D and trimming were worked out from the DNA. The sample profile shows about 360,000 clones; 75% to 90% of them were found once. The ten top clones hold approximately 0.8% of the sample.

The origin of this receptor is a woman aged 18-29 years in good health and CMV-seronegative. Sequencing was carried out using PBMCs. The sequence is built from TRBV5-1 and TRBJ2-3; 7 bases in between match TRBD2. The DNA sequence reads TGCGCCAGCAGCTTGACAACGGCGGGAGCCACAGATACGCAGTATTTT. Its product reads: CASSLTTAGATDTQYF.